This passage covers 31 T cell receptor beta chains from one sample sequenced in a study of T-cell memory formation after mild COVID-19. TCRdb reprocessed the 5' RACE reads with MiXCR, giving one entry per CDR3 protein. The table lists about 350,000 distinct CDR3 sequences, roughly an eighth of them singletons. Material for sequencing was PBMCs or a T cell subset sorted from them (not recorded which). The receptors derive from a man aged 18 to 30 who had mild COVID-19 (a few samples of this study predate the infection). Cell type and time point are not known.

This clonotype appeared a few times. The chain carries TRBV4-1 and TRBJ2-7; tentative D call: TRBD2 (6 bases). V lost 3 bases, J lost 5 bases, and 26 bases lay in between. Germline lookup yields CDR1 MGHRA and CDR2 YSYEKL. CDR3 length: 18 amino acids. The CDR3 is CASSQLPGPGDVPHEQYF. Written as DNA, the CDR3 is TGCGCCAGCAGCCAGCTGCCTGGACCGGGAGATGTCCCCCACGAGCAGTACTTC.

This clonotype has ten or more counts. The chain is built from TRBV12-3 or TRBV12-4 and TRBJ2-5; 9 nucleotides line up with TRBD1. J lost 4 bases, V lost 1 base, and 7 bases had no gene match. The CDR3 length is 16 residues. CDR3 loop: CASSLDRQGVGETQYF. CDR3 nucleotide sequence: TGTGCCAGCAGTTTAGACCGACAGGGGGTGGGAGAGACCCAGTACTTC.

There are many counts of this clonotype. J is TRBJ2-1 and V is TRBV7-3; TRBD2 agrees at 8 bases. The V and J ends lost 2 bases and 7 bases, in that order; junction bases with no gene match: 7. CDR1 and CDR2 from the germline V gene are SGHTA and FQGTGA. The CDR3 consists of 15 residues. The CDR3 sequence: CASSLYGGAGNEQFF. CDR3 DNA: TGTGCCAGCAGCTTATACGGGGGGGCAGGGAATGAGCAGTTCTTC.

This clonotype was observed a few times. The rearrangement uses TRBV11-2 and TRBJ2-5; unclear D gene. Trimming left V 3 bases short and J 5 bases short, with 10 bases between. The length of the CDR3 is 13 residues. Germline CDR1 SGHAT, CDR2 FQNNGV. CDR3 in amino acids: CASSFRARETQYF. CDR3 in DNA: TGTGCCAGCAGCTTTAGGGCTCGGGAGACCCAGTACTTC. Complete variable domain (other parts from reference TRBV11-2 and TRBJ2-5): EAGVAQSPRYKIIEKRQSVAFWCNPISGHATLYWYQQILGQGPKLLIQFQNNGVVDDSQLPKDRFSAERLKGVDSTLKIQPAKLEDSAVYLCASSFRARETQYFGPGTRLLVL.

This clonotype was seen a few times. The chain uses TRBV18 and TRBJ2-1, with TRBD1 identical over 8 bases. Trimming removed 0 bases from V and 5 bases from J; junction bases left unmatched: 3. Germline CDR1 KGHSH, CDR2 LQKENI. There are 15 residues in the CDR3. The CDR3 loop reads CASSPPTGGNNEQFF. DNA of the CDR3: TGTGCCAGCTCACCACCAACAGGGGGGAACAATGAGCAGTTCTTC. The variable domain in full, with the rest retrieved from reference TRBV18 and TRBJ2-1, is NAGVMQNPRHLVRRRGQEARLRCSPMKGHSHVYWYRQLPEEGLKFMVYLQKENIIDESGMPKERFSAEFPKEGPSILRIQQVVRGDSAAYFCASSPPTGGNNEQFFGPGTRLTVL.

This clonotype was observed a few times. The V and J genes are TRBV20-1 and TRBJ1-5, with D maybe TRBD1 (6 bases). The germline V and J ends were trimmed by 6 bases and 6 bases, with 12 bases remaining between them. CDR3 size: 12 residues. The V gene's germline CDR1 is DFQATT and CDR2 SNEGSKA (reference sequence). CDR3 in amino acids: CSARGLGQPQHF. The CDR3 DNA reads TGCAGTGCACGGGGGCTCGGTCAGCCCCAGCATTTT.

In this sample, this clonotype turned up a few times. The chain has TRBV5-1 and TRBJ2-7, with D possibly being TRBD1 (6 bases). V was pared by 5 bases and J by 1 base, with 13 bases between. Per germline, CDR1 SGHRS and CDR2 YFSETQ. CDR3 length: 14 amino acids. CDR3 DNA sequence: TGCGCCAGCAGACAGAATGGACAGTCCTACGAGCAGTACTTC. This translates into CASRQNGQSYEQYF.

The V and J genes are TRBV5-6 and TRBJ1-2; D call uncertain. V lost 4 bases and J 1 base, leaving 8 bases between the germline ends. The CDR3 contains 13 residues. Germline values: CDR1 SGHDT, CDR2 YYEEEE. The CDR3 loop reads CASSLGNNYGYTF. The CDR3 nucleotides read TGTGCCAGCAGCCTGGGGAATAACTATGGCTACACCTTC.

The J gene is TRBJ1-2, the V gene TRBV7-9; 10 bases align to TRBD1. The CDR3 spans 12 residues. From germline, CDR1 is SEHNR and CDR2 FQNEAQ (reference sequence). The V gene end was trimmed by 8 bases and the J gene end by 7 bases; junction bases not matched to a gene: 4. CDR3 sequence reads: CASGGTGVGYTF. In DNA form, the CDR3 reads TGTGCCAGCGGTGGGACAGGGGTTGGCTACACCTTC.

This clonotype has ten or more counts. The CDR3 reads CASSVAGITEAFF. DNA of the CDR3: TGTGCCAGCAGCGTAGCCGGGATTACTGAAGCTTTCTTT. V is TRBV9 and J is TRBJ1-1; D unresolved. Germline CDR1 is SGDLS and CDR2 is YYNGEE. The CDR3 totals 13 residues. V was cut by 0 bases and J by 5 bases, with 8 bases left in between.

This clonotype has only a few counts. The rearrangement uses TRBV24-1 and TRBJ1-2; 7 bases align to TRBD1. V lost 3 bases, J lost 6 bases, and 9 bases stayed unmatched. This CDR3 region has 15 residues. Germline CDR1 KGHDR, CDR2 SFDVKD. CDR3 region: CATSDHSGTADGYTF. DNA for the CDR3: TGTGCCACCAGTGATCACTCCGGGACAGCGGATGGCTACACCTTC.

The chain has TRBV9 and TRBJ1-2; D remains ambiguous. V was pared by 0 bases and J by 1 base, with 13 bases between. The CDR3 loop spans 16 amino acids. Germline V CDR1 and CDR2: SGDLS, YYNGEE. The DNA of the CDR3 is TGTGCCAGCAGCGTAGATGTCAGGTTGGGTAACTATGGCTACACCTTC. It encodes CASSVDVRLGNYGYTF.

This chain uses TRBV5-1 with TRBJ1-4, with D maybe TRBD1 (5 bases). CDR1 is SGHRS, CDR2 YFSETQ, per germline. The germline V and J ends were trimmed by 4 bases and 9 bases, with 16 bases remaining between them. The CDR3 covers 14 residues. CDR3 sequence reads: CASSLGPSSQKLFF. The DNA for the CDR3 is TGCGCCAGCAGCCTGGGACCGTCCTCGCAAAAACTGTTTTTT.

V usage is TRBV5-1 and J usage is TRBJ2-3; D is perhaps TRBD2 (6 bases). V was cut by 3 bases and J by 0 bases, with 14 bases left in between. This CDR3 has 16 residues. Germline CDR1 and CDR2: SGHRS and YFSETQ. CDR3 loop: CASSSSRLGSTDTQYF. As DNA, the CDR3 is TGCGCCAGCAGCTCCAGTAGACTAGGAAGCACAGATACGCAGTATTTT.

This clonotype came up a few times. This chain links TRBV5-1 with TRBJ2-3; 7 bases map to TRBD2. J lost 6 bases, V lost 0 bases, and 4 bases had no gene match. This CDR3 comprises 14 residues. The germline gives CDR1 SGHRS, CDR2 YFSETQ. As DNA, the CDR3 is TGCGCCAGCAGCTTGGGACTAGCAGACGATACGCAGTATTTT. Its protein product is CASSLGLADDTQYF.

The chain has TRBV28 and TRBJ1-6; D is ambiguous. Germline CDR1 MDHEN, CDR2 SYDVKM. V gave up 5 bases and J gave up 6 bases, with 11 bases separating them. The CDR3 is 14 residues long. CDR3 in DNA: TGTGCCAGCAGTCCTGTTCGACTTAATTCACCCCTCCACTTT. This gives the protein CASSPVRLNSPLHF.

At least ten counts were recorded for this clonotype. The CDR3 loop reads CASSQVSEGTDTQYF. The CDR3 bases are TGCGCCAGCAGCCAAGTTAGCGAGGGCACAGATACGCAGTATTTT. V usage is TRBV4-1 and J usage is TRBJ2-3, with a possible D match to TRBD2 (5 bases). Per the germline V gene, CDR1 is MGHRA and CDR2 is YSYEKL. Between the trimmed V and J ends, which lost 1 base and 1 base, there was a span of 9 bases. The CDR3 is made up of 15 amino acids.

This clonotype was observed a handful of times. The V gene is TRBV12-3 or TRBV12-4, the J gene TRBJ2-7; TRBD1 might be the D (5 bases). Deletions cut 4 bases from V and 1 base from J, with 8 bases between. The CDR3 sequence is 13 residues long. The DNA for the CDR3 is TGTGCCAGCAGTTACGGACAATCCTACGAGCAGTACGTC. The encoded protein is CASSYGQSYEQYV.

A few counts support this clonotype. The J gene is TRBJ1-6, the V gene TRBV2; weak D call: TRBD1 (5 bases). In germline, CDR1 is SNHLY, CDR2 FYNNEI. The CDR3 covers 15 residues. Between the trimmed V and J ends, which lost 7 bases and 2 bases, there was a span of 12 bases. The CDR3 nucleotides read TGTGCCAGCATATCAGGGTGGACCTATAATTCACCCCTCCACTTT. It specifies CASISGWTYNSPLHF.

This clonotype has only a few counts. This chain uses TRBV5-5 with TRBJ1-5; D gene unclear. The germline gives CDR1 SGHKS, CDR2 YYEKEE (reference sequence). Trimming removed 1 base from V and 0 bases from J, with 14 bases in between. This CDR3 comprises 17 residues. For the CDR3, the DNA is TGTGCCAGCAGCTTGAGGCTCGGGAAATATAGCAATCAGCCCCAGCATTTT. Translated, it gives CASSLRLGKYSNQPQHF.

This clonotype was recorded a few times. V gene TRBV6-5 combines with J gene TRBJ1-2; tentatively, D is TRBD1 (6 bases). Trimming took 2 bases from V and 4 from J, leaving 23 bases between them. Germline-derived CDR1 and CDR2 are MNHEY and SVGAGI. CDR3 length equals 18 residues. The CDR3 region is CASSYVDQSGAPLYGYTF. The DNA of the CDR3 is TGTGCCAGCAGTTACGTCGATCAGTCAGGGGCGCCTCTCTATGGCTACACCTTC.

The genes are TRBV5-1 and TRBJ1-6, with no clear D. The CDR3 contains 13 residues. The ends were cut back, 0 bases at V and 9 bases at J, with 7 bases in the middle. Germline CDR1 SGHRS, CDR2 YFSETQ. DNA of the CDR3: TGCGCCAGCAGCTTGGTGTCGGCTTCACCCCTCCACTTT. It is translated as CASSLVSASPLHF. Full variable domain (remainder filled in from reference TRBV5-1 and TRBJ1-6): KAGVTQTPRYLIKTRGQQVTLSCSPISGHRSVSWYQQTPGQGLQFLFEYFSETQRNKGNFPGRFSGRQFSNSRSEMNVSTLELGDSALYLCASSLVSASPLHFGNGTRLTVT.

This clonotype was detected only once. The chain has TRBV7-9 and TRBJ2-2, with 9 bases that match TRBD1. The CDR3 has 15 residues. Trimming at V came to 4 bases and at J to 4 bases, leaving 4 bases not matched to a gene. Germline CDR1 SEHNR, CDR2 FQNEAQ (reference sequence). CDR3 sequence: CASSWDRAPTGELFF. The CDR3 DNA follows: TGTGCCAGCAGCTGGGACAGGGCCCCCACCGGGGAGCTGTTTTTT.

This clonotype was picked up many times. The chain recombines TRBV24-1 with TRBJ2-1, with 7 nucleotides matching TRBD2. The CDR3 runs 16 residues. Germline loops: CDR1 KGHDR, CDR2 SFDVKD. The trim removed 3 bases at V and 1 base at J, leaving 5 bases unmatched. DNA for the CDR3: TGTGCCACCAGTGATCCCCAGCGGGATTCCTACAATGAGCAGTTCTTC. It encodes CATSDPQRDSYNEQFF.

The table lists this clonotype with many counts. The V and J genes are TRBV7-3 and TRBJ2-5; 7 positions match TRBD2. Losses at the gene ends were 5 bases for V and 4 bases for J; bases not matched to a gene: 10. Germline CDR1 SGHTA, CDR2 FQGTGA. The length of the CDR3 is 15 residues. This CDR3 reads CASSRREGSRETQYF. In DNA, the CDR3 is TGTGCCAGCAGCCGTAGGGAGGGTTCGAGAGAGACCCAGTACTTC. Drawing the rest from reference TRBV7-3 and TRBJ2-5, the complete variable domain is GAGVSQTPSNKVTEKGKYVELRCDPISGHTALYWYRQSLGQGPEFLIYFQGTGAADDSGLPNDRFFAVRPEGSVSTLKIQRTERGDSAVYLCASSRREGSRETQYFGPGTRLLVL.

This clonotype was seen ten or more times. Germline and junction disagree at one end, which may indicate a read error. The chain is built from TRBV5-1 and TRBJ2-5; 7 bases fit TRBD1. The CDR3 length is 13 residues. Germline V CDR1 and CDR2: SGHRS, YFSETQ. The DNA for the CDR3 is TGTGCCAGCAGCTTAGAGGGGGCTGAGACCCAGTACTTC. Protein product: CASSLEGAETQYF.

This clonotype was seen many times. The V gene is TRBV11-2, the J gene TRBJ2-1; 9 positions match TRBD1. Germline-derived CDR1 and CDR2 are SGHAT and FQNNGV. The CDR3 covers 16 residues. J lost 6 bases, V lost 5 bases, and 11 bases had no gene match. CDR3 loop: CASSPGPGTGLNEQFF. The CDR3 nucleotides are TGTGCCAGCAGCCCAGGCCCCGGGACAGGGCTCAATGAGCAGTTCTTC.

The rearrangement links TRBV9 to TRBJ2-3, with TRBD2 matching 11 bases. In germline, CDR1 is SGDLS, CDR2 YYNGEE. This CDR3 has 15 residues. Germline trimming cut 10 bases from V and 0 bases from J; bases unmatched to any gene: 7. The CDR3 loop is CAASSGGSSTDTQYF. CDR3 sequence (DNA): TGTGCCGCCTCTAGCGGGGGGTCTAGCACAGATACGCAGTATTTT. The full variable domain, rest sourced from reference TRBV9 and TRBJ2-3, is DSGVTQTPKHLITATGQRVTLRCSPRSGDLSVYWYQQSLDQGLQFLIQYYNGEERAKGNILERFSAQQFPDLHSELNLSSLELGDSALYFCAASSGGSSTDTQYFGPGTRLTVL.

The rearrangement joins TRBV9 to TRBJ2-1; TRBD2 agrees at 7 bases. CDR1 SGDLS and CDR2 YYNGEE come from the germline V gene. The CDR3 has 16 residues. V was clipped by 4 bases and J by 5 bases; unmatched bases: 12. The CDR3 is CASSPHRRGGHNEQFF. The CDR3 nucleotides read TGTGCCAGCAGCCCCCATAGGAGGGGAGGGCACAATGAGCAGTTCTTC.

This clonotype came up a few times. The chain recombines TRBV6-6 with TRBJ1-3, with a possible D match to TRBD1 (5 bases). Trimming took off 6 bases at V and 0 bases at J, with 15 bases between the two ends. Germline lookup yields CDR1 MNHNY and CDR2 SVGAGI (reference sequence). The CDR3 runs to 16 residues. CDR3 residues: CASRPGTSFSGNTIYF. The CDR3 DNA reads as TGTGCCAGCAGACCCGGGACTTCTTTCTCTGGAAACACCATATATTTT.

This clonotype has only a few counts. V gene TRBV25-1 combines with J gene TRBJ2-3; 8 nucleotides line up with TRBD2. This CDR3 is built from 14 residues. The J segment lost 10 bases and the V segment lost 6 bases, leaving 12 bases of the junction unmatched. From germline, CDR1 is MGHDK and CDR2 SYGVNS. The DNA of the CDR3 is TGTGCCAGCAGGAGGGCGGGGACTAGTCCTGCGCAGTATTTT. Protein product: CASRRAGTSPAQYF.